Below are 2 T cell receptor beta chains sequenced from a single sample in a study of CD8 T cells in ankylosing spondylitis. Broader study findings: Characteristic, it appeared, of ankylosing spondylitis blood was a TCR beta motif of roughly 8 highly homologous variants.

These receptors have no identified antigens. MiXCR, applied by TCRdb to the 5' RACE reads, yields one record per CDR3 protein. The table records 500,000 to 550,000 distinct CDR3 sequences, over 9.5% of them present only once. Sequencing input: blood, either unsorted or a sorted T cell fraction (not recorded which). The receptors were gathered from a male donor with ankylosing spondylitis.

The CDR3 sequence: CASSLPGIGDSPLHF. The CDR3 bases are TGCGCCAGCAGCTTGCCGGGGATCGGGGATTCACCCCTCCACTTT. The chain has TRBV5-1 and TRBJ1-6; no definite D call. The V gene lost 1 base and the J gene lost 8 bases, with 13 bases spanning the gap. The CDR3 has 15 residues. The germline V gene has CDR1 SGHRS and CDR2 YFSETQ.

The chain carries TRBV6-1 and TRBJ2-3; D is uncertain. The germline V and J ends were trimmed by 1 base and 4 bases, with 15 bases remaining between them. Germline CDR1 is MNHNS and CDR2 is SASEGT. The CDR3 is 16 residues long. This chain's CDR3 is CASSEEIRTVADTQYF. The DNA for the CDR3 is TGTGCCAGCAGTGAAGAAATTAGGACCGTCGCAGATACGCAGTATTTT.